A single sample is the source of the 14 T cell receptor beta chains below, sequenced in a study of identical twins' blood T cells. One entry per CDR3 protein results from TCRdb running MiXCR on the 5' RACE reads. Of 300,000 to 400,000 distinct CDR3 sequences listed, approximately 30% are singletons. Material for sequencing was PBMCs. The receptor set was obtained from a woman aged 18-55 years in good health.

Regarding this clonotype: It may be a read error: a sequence one base away is much more abundant. The chain employs TRBV19 and TRBJ2-3, with 8 bases identical to TRBD2. CDR1 LNHDA and CDR2 SQIVND come from the germline V gene (reference sequence). The CDR3 runs 13 residues. V lost 9 bases, J lost 8 bases, and 10 bases stayed unmatched. The CDR3 region is CASGLAAVGTQYF. As DNA, the CDR3 is TGTGCCAGCGGACTAGCTGCTGTGGGTACGCAGTATTTT.

With respect to this clonotype: A much larger clone sits a single nucleotide away, making a read error possible. The chain recombines TRBV2 with TRBJ2-1; possibly TRBD1 for D (6 bases). This CDR3 region has 13 residues. The germline V gene has CDR1 SNHLY and CDR2 FYNNEI. Here the CDR3 reads CASRQGAYNDQFF. CDR3 nucleotide sequence: TGTGCCAGCAGACAGGGAGCCTACAATGATCAGTTCTTC. The variable domain in full, with the rest retrieved from reference TRBV2 and TRBJ2-1, is EPEVTQTPSHQVTQMGQEVILRCVPISNHLYFYWYRQILGQKVEFLVSFYNNEISEKSEIFDDQFSVERPDGSNFTLKIRSTKLEDSAMYFCASRQGAYNDQFFGPGTRLTVL.

V and J are TRBV3-1 and TRBJ2-7; 8 bases are a match to TRBD1. CDR3 length: 15 residues. Germline CDR1 and CDR2: LGHDT and YNNKEL (reference sequence). V lost 3 bases to trimming and J lost 4 bases; unmatched junction nucleotides: 8. The CDR3 sequence: CASSHPDRVGYEQYF. CDR3 in DNA: TGTGCCAGCAGCCACCCGGACAGGGTTGGATACGAGCAGTACTTC.

This clonotype was counted between two and nine times. J is TRBJ2-1 and V is TRBV19, with D possibly being TRBD1 (6 bases). The ends were cut back, 10 bases at V and 4 bases at J, with 17 bases in the middle. The CDR3 runs to 14 residues. Germline CDR1 is LNHDA and CDR2 is SQIVND (reference sequence). The CDR3 reads CATQDSSTYNEQFF. The CDR3 nucleotides are TGTGCCACCCAGGACAGCTCAACTTACAATGAGCAGTTCTTC.

This clonotype came up many times. The chain employs TRBV3-1 and TRBJ1-2, with D unclear. V gave up 3 bases and J gave up 5 bases, with 10 bases separating them. This CDR3 contains 13 residues. In germline, CDR1 is LGHDT, CDR2 YNNKEL (reference sequence). CDR3 region: CASSQGGVYGYTF. CDR3 in DNA: TGTGCCAGCAGCCAGGGTGGGGTATATGGCTACACCTTC.

This clonotype was found once. The CDR3 DNA is TGTGCCAGCAGCCAAGATGACAGATCAACCTACGAGCAGTACTTC. Translating gives CASSQDDRSTYEQYF. The rearrangement links TRBV4-2 to TRBJ2-7, with D possibly being TRBD1 (5 bases). Germline V gene data show CDR1 as LGHNA and CDR2 as YNFKEQ. The CDR3 consists of 15 residues. Trimming shortened V by 0 bases and J by 2 bases, and 11 bases separated the two germline ends.

At least ten counts were recorded for this clonotype. This rearrangement joins TRBV7-2 to TRBJ2-1; D gene uncertain. From germline, CDR1 is SGHTA and CDR2 FQGNSA. This CDR3 has 14 amino acids. The germline V and J ends were trimmed by 1 base and 4 bases, with 8 bases remaining between them. Here the CDR3 DNA reads TGTGCCAGCAGCTTAGTGCTAGGATACAATGAGCAGTTCTTC. Protein: CASSLVLGYNEQFF.

This chain joins TRBV9 and TRBJ2-3; a weak D match, TRBD2 (5 bases). Looked up from germline, CDR1 is SGDLS and CDR2 is YYNGEE. Trimming pared 7 bases from V and 8 bases from J, leaving 8 bases between. This CDR3 comprises 10 residues. The CDR3 spells CASGSSTQYF. In DNA form, the CDR3 reads TGTGCCAGCGGGAGTAGTACGCAGTATTTT.

Comment on this clonotype: A much larger clone differs from this one at a single base, so this may be a read error. The gene calls are TRBV12-3 or TRBV12-4 and TRBJ2-1; tentatively, D is TRBD1 (5 bases). The CDR3 loop spans 15 amino acids. The CDR3 protein is CAGSFPTGPYNEQFF. The CDR3 nucleotides read TGTGCCGGCAGTTTTCCCACAGGCCCCTACAATGAGCAGTTCTTC.

This clonotype was seen repeatedly, ten times or more. The chain employs TRBV6-2 or TRBV6-3 and TRBJ2-6, with no clear D. V lost 2 bases and J lost 0, with 2 bases in between. The germline V gene has CDR1 MNHEY and CDR2 SVGEGT. This CDR3 has 14 amino acids. The CDR3 is CASSYNSGANVLTF. In nucleotides, the CDR3 is TGTGCCAGCAGTTACAACTCTGGGGCCAACGTCCTGACTTTC.

The chain joins TRBV5-1 to TRBJ2-7; TRBD1 is a possible D gene (6 bases). The CDR3 contains 15 residues. V was clipped by 4 bases and J by 1 base, with 15 bases between them. Germline CDR1 SGHRS, CDR2 YFSETQ. The CDR3 region has the DNA TGCGCCAGCAGCGATGACAGGATTCTTTCCTACGAGCAGTACTTC. Its protein is CASSDDRILSYEQYF.

This clonotype has at least ten counts. The gene calls are TRBV12-3 or TRBV12-4 and TRBJ1-1; unclear D gene. The CDR3 consists of 14 residues. Trimming stripped 0 bases from V and 1 base from J, with 6 bases between. In nucleotides, the CDR3 is TGTGCCAGCAGTTTAGCGCGCTCGAACACTGAAGCTTTCTTT. This sequence encodes CASSLARSNTEAFF.

This clonotype has more than one count but fewer than ten. The chain uses TRBV2 and TRBJ2-5, with D maybe TRBD1 (6 bases). Per the germline V gene, CDR1 is SNHLY and CDR2 is FYNNEI. V lost 5 bases to trimming and J lost 2 bases, with 15 bases between them. CDR3 length: 15 amino acids. The CDR3 is CASSLEGVAQETQYF. CDR3 sequence (DNA): TGTGCCAGCAGTCTTGAGGGGGTCGCGCAAGAGACCCAGTACTTC.

This clonotype was seen only a few times. The chain has TRBV27 and TRBJ2-2, with TRBD2 identical over 8 bases. Germline V gene sequence: CDR1 MNHEY, CDR2 SMNVEV (reference sequence). This CDR3 comprises 16 residues. V shed 0 bases and J 5 bases; nucleotides not matched to a gene: 5. The CDR3 DNA is TGTGCCAGCAGTTTATCTGGGACTAGTGGTACCGGGGAGCTGTTTTTT. It translates to CASSLSGTSGTGELFF.